The rows below give T cell receptor beta chains drawn from one sample of a study of technical replicates of blood from a few donors. This table comes from immunoSEQ multiplex PCR, and its TCRdb copy is limited to in-frame clones, with some not included. The table has more than 90,000 clones, about 94% seen once. Sequenced input: T cells isolated from PBMCs. Every receptor here comes from a human donor in good health. The CDR3 runs from the conserved cysteine through the conserved F or W. The order of the fields is CDR3 DNA, CDR3 protein, D gene, clone size, V gene, J gene. A D gene is named only where the DNA matches it firmly. The size field is filled for only some rows; it gives once, few, many or a size class.

CDR3 DNA: TGTGCCAGCAGTTTTGGGGACAGGCCCAATCAGCCCCAGCATTTT; CDR3 protein: CASSFGDRPNQPQHF; D gene: TRBD1; clone size: .; V gene: TRBV28; J gene: TRBJ1-5
CDR3 DNA: TGTGCCAGCAGCCCCAACGGGGGGCGTGACTATGGCTACACCTTC; CDR3 protein: CASSPNGGRDYGYTF; D gene: .; clone size: .; V gene: TRBV5-6; J gene: TRBJ1-2
CDR3 DNA: TGTGCCAGCAGCCTGGGGACAGGGCTGAACACTGAAGCTTTCTTT; CDR3 protein: CASSLGTGLNTEAFF; D gene: TRBD1; clone size: .; V gene: TRBV7-2; J gene: TRBJ1-1
CDR3 DNA: TGTGCCAGAATAGACACCATATATTTT; CDR3 protein: CARIDTIYF; D gene: .; clone size: once; V gene: TRBV28; J gene: TRBJ1-3
CDR3 DNA: TGTGCCAGTAAATACTACCCCCGGGGCTATGGCTACACCTTC; CDR3 protein: CASKYYPRGYGYTF; D gene: .; clone size: .; V gene: TRBV19; J gene: TRBJ1-2
CDR3 DNA: TGTGCCAGCAGTCCCCGAGGGTGGCAGCCCCAGCATTTT; CDR3 protein: CASSPRGWQPQHF; D gene: .; clone size: .; V gene: TRBV27; J gene: TRBJ1-5
CDR3 DNA: TGTGCCAGTCACTCACCGGGAACTAAAACCGACAATGAGCAGTTCTTC; CDR3 protein: CASHSPGTKTDNEQFF; D gene: .; clone size: .; V gene: TRBV28; J gene: TRBJ2-1
CDR3 DNA: TGTGCCACCAGAGACCGGATGGGGCTGAACACTGAAGCTTTCTTT; CDR3 protein: CATRDRMGLNTEAFF; D gene: .; clone size: .; V gene: TRBV15; J gene: TRBJ1-1
CDR3 DNA: TGTGCCAGCAGTTTGGCGGGTTGGGCGGGCCTGGAGGGGACAGATACGCAGTATTTT; CDR3 protein: CASSLAGWAGLEGTDTQYF; D gene: .; clone size: .; V gene: TRBV28; J gene: TRBJ2-3
CDR3 DNA: TGTGCCAGTAGTATAGAGATAGCTGTCGACGGCAATCAGCCCCAGCATTTT; CDR3 protein: CASSIEIAVDGNQPQHF; D gene: .; clone size: .; V gene: TRBV19; J gene: TRBJ1-5
CDR3 DNA: TGTGCCAGCAAAGGGAGGGGGGGAACGGGCAATCAGCCCCAGCATTTT; CDR3 protein: CASKGRGGTGNQPQHF; D gene: .; clone size: .; V gene: TRBV2; J gene: TRBJ1-5
CDR3 DNA: TGTGCCAGCAGTGGGGGGACCGAGCAGTACTTC; CDR3 protein: CASSGGTEQYF; D gene: .; clone size: .; V gene: TRBV28; J gene: TRBJ2-7
CDR3 DNA: TGTGCCAGCAGGATGGAGACGGCGAACACTGAAGCTTTCTTT; CDR3 protein: CASRMETANTEAFF; D gene: .; clone size: .; V gene: TRBV7-8; J gene: TRBJ1-1
CDR3 DNA: TGTGCCAGCAGTGGGGGACAGACCGGGGAGCTGTTTTTT; CDR3 protein: CASSGGQTGELFF; D gene: TRBD1; clone size: .; V gene: TRBV6-4; J gene: TRBJ2-2
CDR3 DNA: TGTGCCAGCAGGAAGCGGGAGAGGACCTACGAGCAGTACTTC; CDR3 protein: CASRKRERTYEQYF; D gene: TRBD2; clone size: .; V gene: TRBV6-5; J gene: TRBJ2-7
CDR3 DNA: TGTGCCTGGAGTCAGGGACAGGGCAGCTACGAGCAGTACTTC; CDR3 protein: CAWSQGQGSYEQYF; D gene: TRBD1; clone size: .; V gene: TRBV30; J gene: TRBJ2-7
CDR3 DNA: TGTGCCAGCAGTTCCGGGGTTGAGCAGTTCTTC; CDR3 protein: CASSSGVEQFF; D gene: .; clone size: once; V gene: TRBV6-5; J gene: TRBJ2-1
CDR3 DNA: TGTGCCAGCAGTTTGGGCGGGGTTCCTAGCTATGGCTACACCTTC; CDR3 protein: CASSLGGVPSYGYTF; D gene: .; clone size: .; V gene: TRBV28; J gene: TRBJ1-2
CDR3 DNA: TGTGCCAGCAGCTCCTCCGGAGGGAACACTGAAGCTTTCTTT; CDR3 protein: CASSSSGGNTEAFF; D gene: .; clone size: .; V gene: TRBV7-9; J gene: TRBJ1-1
CDR3 DNA: TGTGCCAGCTCACCATTCGGTGCGGACACTGAAGCTTTCTTT; CDR3 protein: CASSPFGADTEAFF; D gene: .; clone size: .; V gene: TRBV18; J gene: TRBJ1-1
CDR3 DNA: TGTGCCAGCAGCTTAACAGGGACAGGGGAGATGAACACTGAAGCTTTCTTT; CDR3 protein: CASSLTGTGEMNTEAFF; D gene: TRBD1; clone size: .; V gene: TRBV7-3; J gene: TRBJ1-1
CDR3 DNA: TGTGCCAGCAGTGAACTAGCGGGGGGGGTATACAATGAGCAGTTCTTC; CDR3 protein: CASSELAGGVYNEQFF; D gene: TRBD2; clone size: .; V gene: TRBV25-1; J gene: TRBJ2-1
CDR3 DNA: TGTGCCAGCAGCTCTAGGTATCGAGAGACCCAGTACTTC; CDR3 protein: CASSSRYRETQYF; D gene: .; clone size: .; V gene: TRBV7-9; J gene: TRBJ2-5
CDR3 DNA: TGTGCCAGCAGTTTAGCGGGAGGCTCCCGGCGGTACGAGCAGTACTTC; CDR3 protein: CASSLAGGSRRYEQYF; D gene: TRBD2; clone size: .; V gene: TRBV28; J gene: TRBJ2-7
CDR3 DNA: TGTGCCAGCAGCGTGACAGGGAGTGTAAGCTATGGCTACACCTTC; CDR3 protein: CASSVTGSVSYGYTF; D gene: TRBD1; clone size: .; V gene: TRBV9; J gene: TRBJ1-2
CDR3 DNA: TGTGCCAGCATGGACAGGGGATCCTACGAGCAGTACTTC; CDR3 protein: CASMDRGSYEQYF; D gene: TRBD1; clone size: .; V gene: TRBV25-1; J gene: TRBJ2-7
CDR3 DNA: TGTGCCTGGAGCCGTGCGGGGTTCGGGGGAGCTTTCTTT; CDR3 protein: CAWSRAGFGGAFF; D gene: .; clone size: .; V gene: TRBV30; J gene: TRBJ1-1
CDR3 DNA: TGTGCCAGCAGCCAAGGCGGATTTTATGGCTACACCTTC; CDR3 protein: CASSQGGFYGYTF; D gene: .; clone size: .; V gene: TRBV14; J gene: TRBJ1-2
CDR3 DNA: TGTGCCACGGAGAGACAGGGGGAAGAGACCCAGTACTTC; CDR3 protein: CATERQGEETQYF; D gene: TRBD1; clone size: once; V gene: TRBV10-3; J gene: TRBJ2-5
CDR3 DNA: TGTGCCAGCAGCCAAGATTACGGGTTAGCCTTC; CDR3 protein: CASSQDYGLAF; D gene: .; clone size: .; V gene: TRBV14; J gene: TRBJ2-7
CDR3 DNA: TGCACCAGCAGCTCCCGCGGGGGAGAACAGCCCCAGCATTTT; CDR3 protein: CTSSSRGGEQPQHF; D gene: .; clone size: .; V gene: TRBV1; J gene: TRBJ1-5
CDR3 DNA: TGTGCCACCAGCAGAGGGGGTGCTGGGGGCCTCTATGGCTACACCTTC; CDR3 protein: CATSRGGAGGLYGYTF; D gene: .; clone size: once; V gene: TRBV15; J gene: TRBJ1-2
CDR3 DNA: TGTGCCAGCAGCTTAGTCGCTGGCAGGGGGACCACAGATACGCAGTATTTT; CDR3 protein: CASSLVAGRGTTDTQYF; D gene: TRBD1; clone size: .; V gene: TRBV11-2; J gene: TRBJ2-3
CDR3 DNA: TGTGCCAGCTCCTACCAACCTAGCGGGGGGCACAATGAGCAGTTCTTC; CDR3 protein: CASSYQPSGGHNEQFF; D gene: TRBD2; clone size: .; V gene: TRBV18; J gene: TRBJ2-1
CDR3 DNA: TGCAGCGTTGAACAGGGTAGTAACTATGGCTACACCTTC; CDR3 protein: CSVEQGSNYGYTF; D gene: .; clone size: .; V gene: TRBV29-1; J gene: TRBJ1-2
CDR3 DNA: TGTGCCAGCAGCTTGGCGGGAGAGTCAAAACTGTTTTTT; CDR3 protein: CASSLAGESKLFF; D gene: .; clone size: .; V gene: TRBV5-4; J gene: TRBJ1-4
CDR3 DNA: TGCGCCAGCAGCCAAGATTTGAGGGAGGCTTTCTTT; CDR3 protein: CASSQDLREAFF; D gene: .; clone size: .; V gene: TRBV4-1; J gene: TRBJ1-1
CDR3 DNA: TGTGCCAGCAGTTTGATCGGTGCAACTAATGAAAAACTGTTTTTT; CDR3 protein: CASSLIGATNEKLFF; D gene: .; clone size: .; V gene: TRBV6-6; J gene: TRBJ1-4
CDR3 DNA: TGTGCCAGCAGCAAACTAGTCCTGAGCTCCTACGAGCAGTACTTC; CDR3 protein: CASSKLVLSSYEQYF; D gene: .; clone size: .; V gene: TRBV7-2; J gene: TRBJ2-7
CDR3 DNA: TGTGCCAGCAGTTTTACAGGGTTTGGTGGCTACACCTTC; CDR3 protein: CASSFTGFGGYTF; D gene: .; clone size: .; V gene: TRBV28; J gene: TRBJ1-2